The 6 T cell receptor beta chains given below trace back to one sample, sequenced in a study of spatial heterogeneity in lung cancer. Whole-study findings and limits: Tracking of tumor mutation counts was seen in expanded intratumoral alpha and beta TCR counts.

Time point denoted: sample taken at primary tumor resection. MiXCR, run by TCRdb on the 5' RACE reads, gives a single entry per CDR3 protein. Of about 15,000 distinct CDR3 sequences listed, 6.2% are singletons. These receptors' antigens are unknown. Specimen: lung tumor tissue, collected at surgery. The receptors were gathered from a male donor with early-stage non-small cell lung cancer.

Many counts were recorded for this clonotype. This beta chain is a stray read from a library made for alpha chains; its abundance is not meaningful. The chain has TRBV20-1 and TRBJ1-2, with D perhaps TRBD1 (5 bases). The CDR3 is 14 residues long. CDR1 and CDR2 (germline): DFQATT, SNEGSKA (reference sequence). V dropped 5 bases and J dropped 8 bases, with 21 bases sitting between them. CDR3 DNA: TGCAGTGCTGGGGACCCCGGAGGGGATAAAGGCTACACCTTC. It encodes CSAGDPGGDKGYTF.

This clonotype was counted many times. In a library made to pick up alpha chains, this beta chain is a stray read with a size that means little. The genes are TRBV6-5 and TRBJ2-2; D remains ambiguous. V gave up 6 bases and J gave up 5 bases, with 7 bases separating them. Germline V gene lookup returns CDR1 MNHEY and CDR2 SVGAGI. The length of the CDR3 is 12 residues. The CDR3 loop reads CASSRATGELFF. CDR3 in DNA: TGTGCCAGCAGCCGGGCGACCGGGGAGCTGTTTTTT.

This clonotype was seen repeatedly, ten times or more. This beta chain is a stray read from a library made for alpha chains; its abundance is not meaningful. The chain employs TRBV12-3 or TRBV12-4 and TRBJ2-3; 10 bases line up with TRBD2. V trimming: 6 bases; J trimming: 4 bases; junction bases outside the gene matches: 7. The CDR3 has 15 amino acids. As DNA, the CDR3 is TGTGCCAGCAGATCAGCGGGAGGGCCTGCAGATACGCAGTATTTT. This encodes CASRSAGGPADTQYF.

This clonotype showed up many times. The library was designed around alpha chains, so this beta chain is a stray read whose abundance carries little weight. The rearrangement uses TRBV10-3 and TRBJ2-7; D might be TRBD1 (6 bases). Germline-derived CDR1 and CDR2 are ENHRY and SYGVKD. V shed 5 bases and J shed 4 bases, with 6 bases lying between them. The CDR3 sequence is 11 residues long. Here the CDR3 DNA reads TGTGCCATCAGTACAGGGTACGAGCAGTACTTC. This sequence encodes CAISTGYEQYF.

The table lists this clonotype with a count of one. The library was prepared for alpha chains; this beta chain is a stray read, so its frequency means little. The V and J genes are TRBV13 and TRBJ2-3, with TRBD2 matching 8 bases. The CDR3 sequence is 16 residues long. The germline gives CDR1 PRHDT, CDR2 FYEKMQ (reference sequence). Losses at the gene ends were 5 bases for V and 5 bases for J; bases not matched to a gene: 12. The CDR3 loop is CASSARRGGHEDTQYF. Written as DNA, the CDR3 is TGTGCCAGCAGCGCGAGACGGGGGGGGCACGAAGATACGCAGTATTTT.

This clonotype ranks as large. This beta chain is an off-target read within a library intended for alpha chains, so its frequency means little. The CDR3 DNA is TGTGCCAGCAGCTTGCGGGGGGCGGCTTCTCGCGAGCAGTACTTC. Translation: CASSLRGAASREQYF. This chain uses TRBV13 with TRBJ2-7; 8 bases agree with TRBD2. J lost 6 bases, V lost 3 bases, and 10 bases had no gene match. Germline V gene sequence: CDR1 PRHDT, CDR2 FYEKMQ (reference sequence). The CDR3 is made up of 15 amino acids.